Listed here are 23 T cell receptor beta chains from one sample, sequenced in a study of identical twins. A single record per CDR3 protein comes from TCRdb applying MiXCR to the 5' RACE reads. Of about 530,000 distinct CDR3 sequences in the sample, roughly 15% are singletons; the top ten hold more than 0.4%. The same specimen was also included in a second study, on yellow fever vaccine responses in identical twins.

Material: CD4+ T cells sorted from blood. Every receptor here comes from a woman between 18 and 29 years old in good health.

J is TRBJ2-7 and V is TRBV3-1; perhaps TRBD2 as D (5 bases). Germline loops: CDR1 LGHDT, CDR2 YNNKEL (reference sequence). V was cut by 2 bases and J by 3 bases, with 11 bases left in between. The CDR3 has 14 amino acids. CDR3 sequence: CASSQSGVHYEQYF. The DNA of the CDR3 is TGTGCCAGCAGCCAATCCGGGGTCCACTACGAGCAGTACTTC.

The chain is built from TRBV12-3 or TRBV12-4 and TRBJ2-4; 10 positions match TRBD1. This CDR3 is 13 amino acids long. V shed 6 bases and J 8 bases; nucleotides not matched to a gene: 4. This chain's CDR3 is CASRTGGMDIQYF. The CDR3 nucleotides are TGTGCCAGCAGGACAGGGGGCATGGACATTCAGTACTTC.

This clonotype was seen more than once but under ten times. The chain employs TRBV20-1 and TRBJ1-1; D gene ambiguous. The CDR3 totals 12 residues. V lost 6 bases and J lost 3, with 11 bases in between. CDR1 DFQATT and CDR2 SNEGSKA come from the germline V gene (reference sequence). CDR3 sequence reads: CSAPVGDTEAFF. The CDR3 nucleotides are TGCAGTGCACCGGTAGGCGACACTGAAGCTTTCTTT.

V usage is TRBV20-1 and J usage is TRBJ1-2; D remains unclear. Germline values: CDR1 DFQATT, CDR2 SNEGSKA (reference sequence). CDR3 length: 10 residues. The V end was cut by 5 bases, the J end by 2 bases, with 3 bases between. Written as DNA, the CDR3 is TGCAGTGCTGGGAACTATGGCTACACCTTC. It is translated as CSAGNYGYTF.

This chain uses TRBV7-9 with TRBJ1-1; no firm D call. Trimming left V 3 bases short and J 5 bases short, with 13 bases between. The CDR3 has 14 residues. Looked up from germline, CDR1 is SEHNR and CDR2 is FQNEAQ (reference sequence). As DNA, the CDR3 is TGTGCCAGCAGCTTGTCGGGGATGGGAACTGAAGCTTTCTTT. Protein product: CASSLSGMGTEAFF.

This clonotype was counted only a few times. The rearrangement joins TRBV4-2 to TRBJ2-1, with TRBD2 matching over 12 bases. Germline trimming cut 0 bases from V and 8 bases from J; bases unmatched to any gene: 5. Germline CDR1 and CDR2: LGHNA and YNFKEQ. This CDR3 has 16 amino acids. CDR3 DNA: TGTGCCAGCAGCCAAGAGTCGACTAGCGGGGGACATGAGCAGTTCTTC. It yields the protein CASSQESTSGGHEQFF.

This clonotype was observed a few times. This CDR3 is CASSFGFGDTGELFF. The CDR3, as DNA: TGTGCCAGCAGCTTTGGCTTCGGCGACACCGGGGAGCTGTTTTTT. This rearrangement joins TRBV7-2 to TRBJ2-2, with unresolved D. Trimming left V 3 bases short and J 3 bases short, with 11 bases between. The CDR3 runs 15 residues. Germline-derived CDR1 and CDR2 are SGHTA and FQGNSA.

V and J are TRBV6-2 or TRBV6-3 and TRBJ1-3, with unresolved D. Germline V lookup: CDR1 MNHEY, CDR2 SVGEGT. With 6 bases removed from V and 4 bases from J, the gap between germline ends came to 16 bases. The length of the CDR3 is 15 residues. The CDR3 region is CASSSGVIGGNTIYF. CDR3 nucleotides: TGTGCCAGCAGCAGCGGGGTAATCGGGGGAAACACCATATATTTT.

The chain recombines TRBV10-3 with TRBJ2-7, with 8 bases matching TRBD2. This CDR3 is built from 14 residues. Germline assignment: CDR1 ENHRY and CDR2 SYGVKD. V lost 10 bases and J lost 1; bases outside the gene matches: 9. The CDR3 is CATQAGVTSYEQYF. DNA of the CDR3: TGTGCCACTCAAGCGGGAGTCACGTCCTACGAGCAGTACTTC.

The rearrangement joins TRBV7-6 to TRBJ2-2; no firm D call. This CDR3 is 14 amino acids long. V lost 5 bases, J lost 5 bases, and 12 bases lay in between. CDR1 is SGHVS, CDR2 FNYEAQ, per germline. This CDR3 reads CASSTMQATGELFF. The CDR3 coding sequence is TGTGCCAGCAGCACCATGCAGGCAACCGGGGAGCTGTTTTTT.

The CDR3 loop reads CASRSSGGAYEQYV. As DNA, the CDR3 is TGTGCCAGCAGGTCTAGCGGGGGGGCCTACGAGCAGTACGTC. The chain links TRBV28 to TRBJ2-7; TRBD2 aligns across 12 bases. The CDR3 spans 14 residues. The V and J ends lost 6 bases and 2 bases, in that order; junction bases with no gene match: 2. CDR1 is MDHEN and CDR2 is SYDVKM in the germline V gene.

V gene TRBV7-9 combines with J gene TRBJ2-5; tentatively, D is TRBD2 (5 bases). The CDR3 has 17 residues. Per germline, CDR1 SEHNR and CDR2 FQNEAQ (reference sequence). Trimming removed 1 base at V and 0 bases at J, with 15 bases between. DNA for the CDR3: TGTGCCAGCAGCTTAGGTTTAAGCGGAGAGTACCAAGAGACCCAGTACTTC. Its protein is CASSLGLSGEYQETQYF.

This clonotype was recorded only once. V is TRBV7-2 and J is TRBJ1-5; no clear D gene. The length of the CDR3 is 15 residues. Germline CDR1 and CDR2: SGHTA and FQGNSA. Trimming left V 5 bases short and J 4 bases short, with 15 bases between. The CDR3 nucleotides are TGTGCCAGCAGCCCCGCCTGGGGAGGTAATCAGCCCCAGCATTTT. It yields the protein CASSPAWGGNQPQHF.

As DNA, the CDR3 is TGTGCCAGCAGCAGCCCTAGTCGAGCGGAGCTGTTTTTT. It yields the protein CASSSPSRAELFF. The chain recombines TRBV7-2 with TRBJ2-2, with D unresolved. This CDR3 is 13 amino acids long. The germline V gene encodes CDR1 SGHTA and CDR2 FQGNSA. V lost 5 bases, J lost 10 bases, and 14 bases lay in between.

This clonotype was seen repeatedly, ten times or more. The V call is TRBV5-1, the J call TRBJ2-5; TRBD2 matches at 10 bases. J was trimmed by 5 bases and V by 0 bases; bases with no gene match: 13. CDR1 and CDR2 (germline): SGHRS, YFSETQ. The CDR3 is 18 residues long. For the CDR3, the DNA is TGCGCCAGCAGCTTGGTTGGGCCTAGCGGGAGATTATACGAGACCCAGTACTTC. It specifies CASSLVGPSGRLYETQYF. Combining the CDR3 with reference TRBV5-1 and TRBJ2-5 gives the whole variable domain KAGVTQTPRYLIKTRGQQVTLSCSPISGHRSVSWYQQTPGQGLQFLFEYFSETQRNKGNFPGRFSGRQFSNSRSEMNVSTLELGDSALYLCASSLVGPSGRLYETQYFGPGTRLLVL.

This clonotype occurred a few times. This chain connects TRBV5-1 to TRBJ1-1, with D uncertain. Trimming stripped 0 bases from V and 1 base from J, with 7 bases between. CDR1 is SGHRS, CDR2 YFSETQ, per germline. CDR3 length: 14 residues. As DNA, the CDR3 is TGCGCCAGCAGCTTGGAGCCCGAGAACACTGAAGCTTTCTTT. It translates to CASSLEPENTEAFF.

This clonotype has more than one count but fewer than ten. The chain recombines TRBV28 with TRBJ2-5; tentative D call: TRBD2 (6 bases). Germline-derived CDR1 and CDR2 are MDHEN and SYDVKM. The CDR3 extends over 17 amino acids. Between the trimmed V and J ends, which lost 3 bases and 2 bases, there was a span of 19 bases. Written as DNA, the CDR3 is TGTGCCAGCAGTTTCCCAATAGTTAGCGGAGGACAAGAGACCCAGTACTTC. Its protein is CASSFPIVSGGQETQYF.

Only a few counts were recorded for this clonotype. The J gene is TRBJ2-1, the V gene TRBV25-1; D is possibly TRBD1 (5 bases). The ends were cut back, 1 base at V and 4 bases at J, with 14 bases in the middle. The CDR3 length is 16 residues. Germline values: CDR1 MGHDK, CDR2 SYGVNS. The CDR3 DNA follows: TGTGCCAGCAGTGAATCCTGGGGCACGTCATACAATGAGCAGTTCTTC. It specifies CASSESWGTSYNEQFF. Combining the CDR3 with reference TRBV25-1 and TRBJ2-1 gives the whole variable domain EADIYQTPRYLVIGTGKKITLECSQTMGHDKMYWYQQDPGMELHLIHYSYGVNSTEKGDLSSESTVSRIRTEHFPLTLESARPSHTSQYLCASSESWGTSYNEQFFGPGTRLTVL.

The chain employs TRBV12-3 or TRBV12-4 and TRBJ1-3, with D hard to call. Deletions cut 7 bases from V and 2 bases from J, with 15 bases between. CDR3 length: 15 residues. CDR3 DNA sequence: TGTGCCAGCACCTTAGATCTGGGAGCTGGAAACACCATATATTTT. It codes for CASTLDLGAGNTIYF.

This clonotype was seen ten or more times. The CDR3 DNA follows: TGTGCCAGCAGCCGTAACGGGGGGAACACTGAAGCTTTCTTT. Protein product: CASSRNGGNTEAFF. The chain couples TRBV12-3 or TRBV12-4 to TRBJ1-1; possibly TRBD1 for D (5 bases). V was trimmed by 6 bases and J by 1 base, leaving 12 bases between them. The CDR3 has 14 amino acids.

The chain couples TRBV4-1 to TRBJ2-2; 7 positions match TRBD2. CDR1 MGHRA and CDR2 YSYEKL come from the germline V gene. CDR3 length equals 17 residues. V gave up 2 bases and J gave up 6 bases; unmatched junction bases: 12. The CDR3 region has the DNA TGCGCCAGCAGCCAAAGTGGCGGGAGTAGGGTGTCCGGGGAGCTGTTTTTT. Its translation: CASSQSGGSRVSGELFF.

This clonotype was counted between two and nine times. The J gene is TRBJ1-1, the V gene TRBV5-8; 9 bases are shared with TRBD1. The CDR3 has 14 residues. Trimming cost V 6 bases and J 1 base; bases outside gene matches: 4. Germline V lookup: CDR1 SGHTS, CDR2 YDEGEE. This CDR3 reads CASMTGGSNTEAFF. For the CDR3, the DNA is TGTGCCAGCATGACAGGGGGATCGAACACTGAAGCTTTCTTT.

This clonotype occurred a few times. This sequence joins TRBV6-2 or TRBV6-3 and TRBJ2-7; 7 bases are shared with TRBD1. Germline V gene lookup returns CDR1 MNHEY and CDR2 SVGEGT. Trimming at V came to 6 bases and at J to 3 bases, leaving 11 bases not matched to a gene. This CDR3 has 15 amino acids. As DNA, the CDR3 is TGTGCCAGCAGCTCCTTTGGGGGACAGAACTACGAGCAGTACTTC. This gives the protein CASSSFGGQNYEQYF.